This TCR beta chain emerged from a study of post-analysis software for immune sequencing data. CDR3 length: 14 amino acids. Germline CDR1 reads ENHRY; CDR2 reads SYGVKD. Findings of the study overall: Patients showed TRBV5-6, TRBV5-1 and TRBV20-1 among about five TRBV segments more frequent than in controls.

Unique molecular identifiers featured in each of the TCR beta cDNA libraries. From the PCR reads, TCRdb called clonotypes with MiXCR, one entry per CDR3 protein. Counted here are about 460,000 distinct CDR3 sequences, under 55% occurring once; the ten biggest clones make up 9% to 14%. This clonotype was counted a single time. Its antigen is unidentified. The junction departs from the called germline gene at one end, perhaps through a read error. This receptor was taken from a girl aged 5-17 years with multiple sclerosis. The V call is TRBV10-3, the J call TRBJ1-1, with D perhaps matching TRBD1 (6 bases). The sample consisted of blood. The CDR3 DNA sequence: TGTGCCATCGGTGACCCGGGACACAACACTGAAGCTTTCTTT. Translation: CAIGDPGHNTEAFF.